This T cell receptor (beta chain) emerged from a study of blood T cell repertoires in COVID-19 (TCRdb year 2020). Regarding the complete study: Samples covering the acute and convalescent phases of COVID-19 were provided by collaborators in the United States, Italy and Spain. Deeply sampled blood TCRbeta repertoires from subjects exposed to, actively infected with, or recovered from COVID-19 were included in the dataset. A de-identified subject ID, COVID-19 status, age in years and sex were almost always included in the sample metadata. Where available, HLA class I and class II types were obtained from metadata supplied by the sample provider rather than from assay-based typing. The prospective study material was composed of cDNA or gDNA derived from T cells, B-cell-depleted T cells, or PBMCs. Samples came from the ongoing ImmuneRACE study (first 160 participants) plus 1,254 subjects from 6 global collaborators. The repertoires were released in a freely available public database intended as a resource for research on the immune response to SARS-CoV-2.

A remark on this clone: Its antigen target is currently unknown. No much larger clone exists at a distance of one base, and base qualities are not known.

The paper as a whole reports these results and caveats: Clinical and demographic metadata were provided uncurated, with the amount varying by source and participant.

TCRbeta CDR3 regions were amplified from genomic DNA by means of the immunoSEQ Assay, a bias-controlled multiplex PCR. The authors' analysis ran thus. The number of nucleated cells in each sample was estimated by amplification of reference gene primers within the assay. Sequence reads were collapsed and filtered to measure the absolute abundance of every unique TCRbeta CDR3 rearrangement. For each sample, productive Simpson clonality was calculated by taking the square root of Simpson's diversity index across productive rearrangements. TCRdb provides this immuneACCESS table in a form limited to in-frame rearrangements. Some clones are lacking; in checked studies, under half of them reflect an unresolved V gene, and why the rest are absent is not known. From that table come the V and J calls and clone size; the DNA was used to work out D and trimming. The sample contains around 78,000 clones, around four fifths of them found a single time. About 10% of the sample is taken by the ten largest.

The CDR3 spans 16 residues, from the cysteine through the phenylalanine. CDR3 DNA is the only sequence kept; it has 48 bases, read in frame from the first base. After removal of 2 bases from V and 1 base from J, the junction retains 8 bases not matched to a gene. Looking up the germline V gene yields CDR1 MNHEY and CDR2 SVGEGT. Each collaborating institution followed its own protocols to collect whole blood in K2EDTA tubes. For TCRbeta analysis, collaborators shipped samples in one of three forms: frozen whole blood, isolated PBMCs, or DNA extracted from either of those sample types. The receptor comes from a human donor in a cohort sampled during active COVID-19. The material sequenced was peripheral blood. Here the chain combines TRBV6-2 or TRBV6-3 and TRBJ2-7; 7 bases in the junction line up with TRBD2. The CDR3 is CASSYVSGIPSYEQYF. The DNA sequence is given as TGTGCCAGCAGTTACGTGAGCGGGATCCCGTCCTACGAGCAGTACTTC.